This T cell receptor beta chain was identified during a study of blood T cell repertoires in COVID-19. The Seattle patients joined while their infection was active and were tracked longitudinally afterward. This CDR3 region has 15 residues. The ends were cut back, 0 bases at V and 0 bases at J, with 7 bases in the middle. Germline V lookup: CDR1 SGHNT, CDR2 YENEEA. In the authors' methods: Reference gene primer amplification gave estimated nucleated cell counts. The data were produced by immunoSEQ multiplex PCR, yet TCRdb's version contains in-frame clones alone and is incomplete. Clone size and V and J calls were adopted from that table, with D and trimming inferred from the DNA. Of approximately 160,000 clones listed, over 90% are singletons.

The chain recombines TRBV11-3 with TRBJ2-3; no clear D. The sequence was collected from a woman aged 55-69 years with COVID-19, enrolled during active disease. Sequenced: peripheral blood. The DNA for the CDR3 is TGTGCCAGCAGCTTAGACGTAACTAGCACAGATACGCAGTATTTT. This sequence encodes CASSLDVTSTDTQYF.